This TCR beta chain was sequenced for a study of blood T cell repertoires in COVID-19. Repertoires were generated with immunoSEQ multiplex PCR, while TCRdb's copy carries only in-frame clones and drops some. The profile shows 200,000 to 300,000 clones, approximately 91% of them singletons. As to this clone: This same CDR3 is encoded by further DNA sequences in the sample.

Sequencing input: peripheral blood. The sequence was collected from a man aged 30-40 years with COVID-19, enrolled during active disease.

The CDR3 region has the DNA TGTGCCAGCAGTTTTTCACAGGGCGGTTACGAGCAGTACTTC. It codes for CASSFSQGGYEQYF. The chain employs TRBV27 and TRBJ2-7, with a tentative D call TRBD1 (6 bases). The germline CDR1 and CDR2 sequences are MNHEY and SMNVEV (reference sequence). The CDR3 consists of 14 residues. Trimming removed 3 bases at V and 4 bases at J, with 13 bases between.